A single sample gave rise to the 27 T cell receptor beta chains below, sequenced in a study of blood T cells in healthy people across ages. A second PCR of 7 to 11 cycles used a sample-barcoded 5' primer and a J-beta primer mix. One entry per CDR3 protein, called by TCRdb with MiXCR from the 5' RACE reads. The sample includes more than 900,000 distinct CDR3 sequences, 25% to 35% of them seen just once. The sample was also reused in another study, on T cells of mothers and their children.

The sequenced sample was blood. These receptors were collected from a woman between 40 and 50 years old in good health.

This clonotype was recorded at least ten times. The chain uses TRBV7-3 and TRBJ2-2; D unresolved. Germline CDR1 reads SGHTA; CDR2 reads FQGTGA. V was pared by 6 bases and J by 6 bases, with 8 bases between. CDR3 length: 12 residues. The CDR3 bases are TGTGCCAGCAGTCGCGGTTCCGGGGAGCTGTTTTTT. Translating it yields CASSRGSGELFF.

In regard to this clonotype: A read error is possible here, since a much larger clone lies one base away. The chain recombines TRBV9 with TRBJ2-1, with unresolved D. The CDR3 loop spans 14 amino acids. Germline-derived CDR1 and CDR2 are SGDLS and YYNGEE. The CDR3 spells CASSSRPLDNKQFF. The CDR3 nucleotides are TGTGCCAGCAGCTCGCGACCGCTAGACAATAAGCAGTTCTTC.

V usage is TRBV3-1 and J usage is TRBJ2-3; 7 bases align to TRBD2. The CDR3 loop spans 16 amino acids. Losses at the gene ends were 1 base for V and 4 bases for J; bases not matched to a gene: 8. CDR1 is LGHDT and CDR2 is YNNKEL in the germline V gene (reference sequence). Written as DNA, the CDR3 is TGTGCCAGCAGCCAAGGCGGACTAGTGTTGTCAGATACGCAGTATTTT. Protein: CASSQGGLVLSDTQYF.

The chain links TRBV6-1 to TRBJ1-2; TRBD1 might be the D (5 bases). The CDR3 is made up of 14 amino acids. V dropped 6 bases and J dropped 8 bases, with 19 bases sitting between them. CDR1 is MNHNS, CDR2 SASEGT, per germline. Here the CDR3 reads CASRIGTEAEGYTF. CDR3 coding DNA: TGTGCCAGCAGGATTGGGACGGAGGCTGAGGGCTACACCTTC.

At least ten counts were recorded for this clonotype. The V gene is TRBV7-2, the J gene TRBJ2-7; a weak D match, TRBD1 (5 bases). Looked up from germline, CDR1 is SGHTA and CDR2 is FQGNSA. The CDR3 is 14 amino acids. V was pared by 1 base and J by 2 bases, with 9 bases between. CDR3 region: CASSLGQNTYEQYF. The CDR3 DNA reads TGTGCCAGCAGCTTAGGACAGAATACCTACGAGCAGTACTTC.

This clonotype was recorded many times. The chain couples TRBV12-3 or TRBV12-4 to TRBJ2-5, with TRBD1 matching 10 bases. This CDR3 has 15 residues. The trim removed 5 bases at V and 4 bases at J, leaving 7 bases unmatched. The CDR3 loop reads CASSDPGQGRETQYF. The CDR3 DNA reads TGTGCCAGCAGTGACCCGGGACAGGGGCGAGAGACCCAGTACTTC.

This clonotype was found a few times. This chain links TRBV5-1 with TRBJ2-7; D gene unclear. Germline V gives CDR1 SGHRS, CDR2 YFSETQ. CDR3 length equals 14 residues. V dropped 5 bases and J dropped 0 bases, with 12 bases sitting between them. CDR3 in DNA: TGCGCCAGCAGGCAGCAGTCCTCCTCCTACGAGCAGTACTTC. Amino acids: CASRQQSSSYEQYF. Based on the CDR3 plus reference TRBV5-1 and TRBJ2-7, the full variable domain is KAGVTQTPRYLIKTRGQQVTLSCSPISGHRSVSWYQQTPGQGLQFLFEYFSETQRNKGNFPGRFSGRQFSNSRSEMNVSTLELGDSALYLCASRQQSSSYEQYFGPGTRLTVT.

The V gene is TRBV7-2, the J gene TRBJ2-7; 7 bases are a match to TRBD2. V was clipped by 2 bases and J by 0 bases; unmatched bases: 4. CDR3 length: 15 residues. Germline V gene lookup returns CDR1 SGHTA and CDR2 FQGNSA. CDR3 sequence (DNA): TGTGCCAGCAGCTTAAGCGGGGTGACCTCCTACGAGCAGTACTTC. It encodes CASSLSGVTSYEQYF.

This clonotype was observed at least ten times. The chain has TRBV20-1 and TRBJ2-1, with D perhaps given as TRBD1 or TRBD2 (5 bases each). The CDR3 has 15 residues. The V and J ends lost 2 bases and 0 bases respectively, with 11 bases between them. The V gene's germline CDR1 is DFQATT and CDR2 SNEGSKA (reference sequence). CDR3 sequence (DNA): TGCAGTGCTAGACAGGACGGGACCTCCTACAATGAGCAGTTCTTC. Protein product: CSARQDGTSYNEQFF.

V usage is TRBV2 and J usage is TRBJ2-3; D may match TRBD1 or TRBD2 (5 bases each). The CDR3 is 15 residues long. Germline values: CDR1 SNHLY, CDR2 FYNNEI. The V end was cut by 3 bases, the J end by 7 bases, with 17 bases between. The CDR3 sequence is CASSEGPGSENTQYF. The CDR3 DNA is TGTGCCAGCAGTGAGGGGCCAGGGAGCGAAAATACGCAGTATTTT.

This clonotype has a count of ten or more. This rearrangement joins TRBV24-1 to TRBJ2-5; D not resolved. The CDR3 is made up of 15 amino acids. Germline V lookup: CDR1 KGHDR, CDR2 SFDVKD. V shed 2 bases and J shed 2 bases, with 11 bases lying between them. CDR3 nucleotides: TGTGCCACCAGTGATTCCAGGAGAAAACAAGAGACCCAGTACTTC. Its protein is CATSDSRRKQETQYF.

The chain employs TRBV20-1 and TRBJ2-7, with a possible D match to TRBD2 (5 bases). Germline V gene data show CDR1 as DFQATT and CDR2 as SNEGSKA (reference sequence). The V gene lost 0 bases and the J gene lost 6 bases, with 18 bases spanning the gap. The CDR3 runs 15 residues. The CDR3 loop reads CSARDGEGWVGEQYF. For the CDR3, the DNA is TGCAGTGCTAGAGATGGAGAGGGTTGGGTCGGCGAGCAGTACTTC.

The table lists this clonotype with many counts. CDR3 sequence (DNA): TGTGCCACCAGCAGAGATGTTTCGGGCAATCAGCCCCAGCATTTT. This codes for CATSRDVSGNQPQHF. V gene TRBV15 combines with J gene TRBJ1-5, with no clear D. The germline V gene has CDR1 LNHNV and CDR2 YYDKDF (reference sequence). The CDR3 is made up of 15 amino acids. Trimming took off 0 bases at V and 2 bases at J, with 8 bases between the two ends.

This clonotype appeared a few times. V is TRBV7-6 and J is TRBJ2-3; 10 bases map to TRBD1. The junction had 3 bases not matched to a gene; V was cut back by 0 bases and J by 3 bases. The CDR3 has 16 amino acids. From germline, CDR1 is SGHVS and CDR2 FNYEAQ. In nucleotides, the CDR3 is TGTGCCAGCAGCTTAGCGGGACAGGGGTGGACAGATACGCAGTATTTT. Its translation is CASSLAGQGWTDTQYF.

This clonotype was observed a handful of times. The chain employs TRBV9 and TRBJ1-2, with D unclear. Between the trimmed V and J ends, which lost 4 bases and 0 bases, there was a span of 7 bases. CDR3 length: 13 residues. The germline V gene encodes CDR1 SGDLS and CDR2 YYNGEE. This CDR3 reads CASSSTTNYGYTF. The DNA of the CDR3 is TGTGCCAGCAGCTCGACGACTAACTATGGCTACACCTTC.

This sequence joins TRBV5-1 and TRBJ1-1; TRBD1 is a possible D gene (5 bases). CDR1 SGHRS and CDR2 YFSETQ come from the germline V gene. V dropped 1 base and J dropped 6 bases, with 10 bases sitting between them. The CDR3 is 13 residues long. The CDR3, as DNA: TGCGCCAGCAGCTTGTATAGGGACTCTGAAGCTTTCTTT. Residues: CASSLYRDSEAFF.

This clonotype showed up just a few times. The gene calls are TRBV13 and TRBJ2-7, with 7 bases aligning to TRBD2. In germline, CDR1 is PRHDT, CDR2 FYEKMQ (reference sequence). V lost 1 base to trimming and J lost 4 bases; unmatched junction nucleotides: 16. This CDR3 comprises 18 residues. The DNA for the CDR3 is TGTGCCAGCAGCTTAGTGGGGGGGACCAACCCTCCTTTATACGAGCAGTACTTC. Translating gives CASSLVGGTNPPLYEQYF. The whole variable domain, remainder taken from reference TRBV13 and TRBJ2-7, is AAGVIQSPRHLIKEKRETATLKCYPIPRHDTVYWYQQGPGQDPQFLISFYEKMQSDKGSIPDRFSAQQFSDYHSELNMSSLELGDSALYFCASSLVGGTNPPLYEQYFGPGTRLTVT.

Ten or more counts support this clonotype. V and J are TRBV2 and TRBJ2-5; D is unresolved. V was trimmed by 8 bases and J by 0 bases, leaving 7 bases between them. Germline assignment: CDR1 SNHLY and CDR2 FYNNEI. The CDR3 loop spans 12 amino acids. The CDR3: CASEPDQETQYF. DNA for the CDR3: TGTGCCAGCGAGCCAGACCAAGAGACCCAGTACTTC.

The chain has TRBV28 and TRBJ1-5; 8 bases are a match to TRBD1. Germline CDR1 and CDR2: MDHEN and SYDVKM. This CDR3 has 15 residues. Trimming removed 6 bases from V and 6 bases from J; junction bases left unmatched: 10. The CDR3 reads CASSPGQGGAQPQHF. In DNA form, the CDR3 reads TGTGCCAGCAGCCCCGGACAGGGAGGGGCTCAGCCCCAGCATTTT.

The chain links TRBV9 to TRBJ2-3, with D possibly being TRBD1 or TRBD2 (5 bases each). V was trimmed by 4 bases and J by 0 bases, leaving 21 bases between them. Germline V CDR1 and CDR2: SGDLS, YYNGEE. CDR3 size: 18 residues. The CDR3, as DNA: TGTGCCAGCAGCCCCCCCTCCGGGACCGCAGAAAGCACAGATACGCAGTATTTT. This sequence encodes CASSPPSGTAESTDTQYF. Full variable domain (remainder filled in from reference TRBV9 and TRBJ2-3): DSGVTQTPKHLITATGQRVTLRCSPRSGDLSVYWYQQSLDQGLQFLIQYYNGEERAKGNILERFSAQQFPDLHSELNLSSLELGDSALYFCASSPPSGTAESTDTQYFGPGTRLTVL.

The chain carries TRBV24-1 and TRBJ2-1, with 9 bases that match TRBD2. Germline CDR1 reads KGHDR; CDR2 reads SFDVKD. With V trimmed by 7 bases and J by 8 bases, 8 bases remained unmatched. The CDR3 is 14 amino acids. As DNA, the CDR3 is TGTGCCACCAGCGGCGCGGGGGGGGTCGATGAGCAGTTCTTC. Its translation is CATSGAGGVDEQFF.

Only a few counts were recorded for this clonotype. V is TRBV12-3 or TRBV12-4 and J is TRBJ1-1, with unresolved D. Trimming removed 9 bases from V and 0 bases from J, with 11 bases in between. The CDR3 has 13 residues. CDR3 amino acids: CASNDPMNTEAFF. CDR3 coding DNA: TGTGCCAGTAATGACCCCATGAACACTGAAGCTTTCTTT.

The rearrangement links TRBV30 to TRBJ1-1; D is possibly TRBD1 (5 bases). The ends were cut back, 0 bases at V and 0 bases at J, with 8 bases in the middle. There are 14 residues in the CDR3. Germline assignment: CDR1 GTSNPN and CDR2 SVGIG (reference sequence). The CDR3 sequence is CAWSVRGMNTEAFF. CDR3 bases: TGTGCCTGGAGTGTACGGGGCATGAACACTGAAGCTTTCTTT.

This chain connects TRBV7-6 to TRBJ1-1; tentatively, D is TRBD1 (6 bases). Trimming cost V 3 bases and J 6 bases, with 17 bases left between them. The V gene's germline CDR1 is SGHVS and CDR2 FNYEAQ. The CDR3 runs 15 residues. Written as DNA, the CDR3 is TGTGCCAGCAGCTTGGCCCGGGGGCTGCGAGCTGAAGCTTTCTTT. This codes for CASSLARGLRAEAFF.

On this clonotype itself: This sequence may be a read error, since a much larger clone differs from it by one base. The chain employs TRBV7-2 and TRBJ1-2; D not certain. This CDR3 has 16 residues. The germline V gene has CDR1 SGHTA and CDR2 FQGNSA. V was shortened by 1 base and J by 0 bases, with 12 bases between the two germline ends. The CDR3 coding sequence is TGTGCCAGCAGCTTAGTATCGGGGTCCTCTAACTATGGCTACACCTTC. Protein sequence: CASSLVSGSSNYGYTF.

This clonotype has a count of ten or more. The chain combines TRBV5-1 with TRBJ2-1; tentative D call: TRBD1 (5 bases). This CDR3 has 16 residues. Germline CDR1 is SGHRS and CDR2 is YFSETQ. Trimming removed 3 bases from V and 0 bases from J, with 13 bases in between. The CDR3 nucleotides read TGCGCCAGCAGCTGGGGTTACCAGGGCTCCTACAATGAGCAGTTCTTC. Encoded protein: CASSWGYQGSYNEQFF.

The chain carries TRBV3-1 and TRBJ2-5, with a possible D match to TRBD2 (5 bases). Germline CDR1 LGHDT, CDR2 YNNKEL (reference sequence). This CDR3 is built from 14 residues. V lost 4 bases, J lost 11 bases, and 20 bases lay in between. The CDR3 DNA reads TGTGCCAGCAGCCGGCCCCCGGAGGAAGAGAAGCAGTACTTC. Its protein is CASSRPPEEEKQYF.